The rows below give T cell receptor beta chains drawn from one sample of a study of T cell responses to AZD1222 COVID-19 vaccine. Profiling relied on immunoSEQ multiplex PCR, and the TCRdb table lists in-frame clones only, not all of them. The table has about 150,000 clones, approximately 78% seen once. The sequencing used peripheral blood, collected on day 0 of MenACWY control vaccination. These receptors were taken from an adult in good health. The CDR3 runs from the conserved cysteine through the conserved F or W. The D gene is left open where the match is weak. Some rows have no size entry. The others give once, few or many, or a class for an expanded clone.

>NA|TRBJ1-1|TRBV5-6|NA
TGTGCCAGCAGCTTGGCCGGTCCCACTGAAGCTTTCTTT
CASSLAGPTEAFF
>NA|TRBJ2-4|TRBV6-1|NA
TGTGCCAGCAGTAGGATCGAAAACATTCAGTACTTC
CASSRIENIQYF
>once|TRBJ2-2|TRBV14|TRBD2
TGTGCCAGCAGCCGTTTCGGGACTAGTGGCGCCGGGGAGCTGTTTTTT
CASSRFGTSGAGELFF
>NA|TRBJ2-1|TRBV12-3/TRBV12-4|TRBD2
TGTGCCAGCAGTCCCCCGGGGGGGCCAGGGTTCTTC
CASSPPGGPGFF
>NA|TRBJ1-2|TRBV21-1|NA
TGTGCCAGCAGCAAAGGGTCTATAAGGGGACAGGGGGCAAACTATGGCTACACCTTC
CASSKGSIRGQGANYGYTF
>NA|TRBJ1-2|TRBV19|NA
TGTGCCACTCAGGACCGGGACAAGGGAGGCTATGGCTACACCTTC
CATQDRDKGGYGYTF
>NA|TRBJ1-2|TRBV28|NA
TGTGCCAGCAGGACGGATAATGGCTACACCTTC
CASRTDNGYTF
>NA|TRBJ2-2|TRBV11-2|NA
TGTGCCAGCAGCTTACTGAACACCGGGGAGCTGTTTTTT
CASSLLNTGELFF
>NA|TRBJ1-1|TRBV19|NA
TGTGCCAGTAGTCGGGGGATGTGGACTGAAGCTTTCTTT
CASSRGMWTEAFF
>NA|TRBJ2-6|TRBV28|NA
TGTGCCAGCAGTTACATCAGCTCTGGGGCCAACGTCCTGACTTTC
CASSYISSGANVLTF
>NA|TRBJ1-1|TRBV7-8|NA
TGTGCCAGCGGTGGGACGAACACTGAAGCTTTCTTT
CASGGTNTEAFF
>NA|TRBJ1-1|TRBV6-4|NA
TGTGCCAGCAGTGTAGGTCTGAACACTGAAGCTTTCTTT
CASSVGLNTEAFF
>NA|TRBJ1-1|TRBV28|NA
TGTGCCAGCAGTTTACCCTTACACACTGAAGCTTTCTTT
CASSLPLHTEAFF
>NA|TRBJ2-2|TRBV5-1|TRBD2
TGCGCCAGCAGCCTTAGCGGGTCCACCGGGGAGCTGTTTTTT
CASSLSGSTGELFF
>NA|TRBJ1-1|TRBV6-5|TRBD1
TGTGCCAGCAGTTACGGACAGGGGAAAGCTTTCTTT
CASSYGQGKAFF
>once|TRBJ2-2|TRBV11-2|NA
TGTGCCAGCAGCTTAGCCGGGCCCCACACCGGGGAGCTGTTTTTT
CASSLAGPHTGELFF
>NA|TRBJ1-1|TRBV10-3|NA
TGTGCCATCAGTAAGGGAGGGACTGAAGCTTTCTTT
CAISKGGTEAFF
>NA|TRBJ2-2|TRBV3-1/TRBV3-2|NA
TGTGCCAGCAGCCAAGAGCGTCCCACCGGGGAGCTGTTTTTT
CASSQERPTGELFF
>few|TRBJ2-5|TRBV24-1|TRBD2
TGTGCCACCAGTGTACCTAGCGGTCCCCAGTACTTC
CATSVPSGPQYF
>NA|TRBJ2-5|TRBV15|TRBD2
TGTGCCACCAGCGCTCGGACTAGCGGGGGTGAGACCCAGTACTTC
CATSARTSGGETQYF
>NA|TRBJ1-1|TRBV12-3/TRBV12-4|NA
TGTGCCAGCAGTTTCTGGGGCGGCGGGGCTTTCTTT
CASSFWGGGAFF
>NA|TRBJ2-5|TRBV4-1|NA
TGCGCCAGCAGCCAAGACCCGGGGCCCCAAGAGACCCAGTACTTC
CASSQDPGPQETQYF
>NA|TRBJ2-3|TRBV10-3|NA
TGTGCCATCAGTGAGTCCTATACGCAGTATTTT
CAISESYTQYF
>NA|TRBJ1-6|TRBV5-4|TRBD1
TGTGCCAGCAGCTTGCTAACAGGGGATAATTCACCCCTCCACTTT
CASSLLTGDNSPLHF
>once|TRBJ1-2|TRBV29-1|NA
TGCAGCGTCTACGAGACCGAGGACTGGGGGGGCTACACCTTC
CSVYETEDWGGYTF
>NA|TRBJ1-1|TRBV1|NA
TGCACCAGCAGCCAAGATCCTCGACAGGAGCGAAACACTGAAGCTTTCTTT
CTSSQDPRQERNTEAFF
>NA|TRBJ1-1|TRBV12-3/TRBV12-4|TRBD1
TGTGCCAGCACCAGGGGGGGTACTGAAGCTTTCTTT
CASTRGGTEAFF
>NA|TRBJ2-3|TRBV29-1|NA
TGCAGCGGGGGGCCAGGACTGGGGGATACGCAGTATTTT
CSGGPGLGDTQYF
>few|TRBJ1-2|TRBV6-1|TRBD1
TGTGCCAGCAGTGGCGCCGGGACAGGGGGGAACTATGGCTACACCTTC
CASSGAGTGGNYGYTF
>once|TRBJ1-4|TRBV10-3|NA
TGTGCCATCAGTCGACAGGCAACTAATGAAAAACTGTTTTTT
CAISRQATNEKLFF
>NA|TRBJ1-5|TRBV10-3|NA
TGTGCCATCAGCACGGGACAAGAAAGCAATCAGCCCCAGCATTTT
CAISTGQESNQPQHF
>NA|TRBJ1-4|TRBV5-6|NA
TGTGCCAGCAGCGGTGGACGGCGAACTAATGAAAAACTGTTTTTT
CASSGGRRTNEKLFF
>NA|TRBJ2-3|TRBV28|NA
TGTGCCAGCAGGGGTCGGGGGCGCGGAATCTACCGAGATACGCAGTATTTT
CASRGRGRGIYRDTQYF
>NA|TRBJ2-1|TRBV18|TRBD2
TGTGCCAGCTCACCGGCTAGCGGGGTTTACAATGAGCAGTTCTTC
CASSPASGVYNEQFF
>NA|TRBJ1-1|TRBV28|NA
TGTGCCAGCAGCATGGGCGGGGGTATTACCCGTGAAGCTTTCTTT
CASSMGGGITREAFF
>NA|TRBJ2-4|TRBV28|NA
TGTGCCAGCAACGGGTTAGACAGGTCGGCCAAAAACATTCAGTACTTC
CASNGLDRSAKNIQYF
>once|TRBJ1-1|TRBV19|NA
TGTGCCAGTAGTATCCAGGGCTTGTGGGCCCCCACTGAAGCTTTCTTT
CASSIQGLWAPTEAFF
>few|TRBJ2-7|TRBV10-3|TRBD1
TGTGCCATCAGGGGAAGACAGGGGCTCTCCTACGAGCAGTACTTC
CAIRGRQGLSYEQYF
>NA|TRBJ1-1|TRBV5-1|NA
TGCGCCAGCAGCTTCGGACCCGGGGATCGCACTGAAGCTTTCTTT
CASSFGPGDRTEAFF
>NA|TRBJ1-1|TRBV11-1|TRBD1
TGTGCCAGCAGCCCCCTCGGGCAGGGGGGCACTGAAGCTTTCTTT
CASSPLGQGGTEAFF
>NA|TRBJ1-5|TRBV5-3|TRBD1
TGTGCCAGAAGCACCACGGACAGGGGCTACAATCAGCCCCAGCATTTT
CARSTTDRGYNQPQHF
>NA|TRBJ1-4|TRBV18|NA
TGTGCCAGCTCACTAGGACAGACCTCAACTAATGAAAAACTGTTTTTT
CASSLGQTSTNEKLFF
>medium-sized|TRBJ2-6|TRBV6-1|TRBD1
TGTGCCAGCAGTGAAGGGACAGGGACTGGGGCCAACGTCCTGACTTTC
CASSEGTGTGANVLTF
>NA|TRBJ2-1|TRBV12-3/TRBV12-4|NA
TGTGCCAGCAGACAGGGCGATTTGTATGAGCAGTTCTTC
CASRQGDLYEQFF
>NA|TRBJ2-1|TRBV19|TRBD2
TGTGCCAGTAGTATAGCAAGGACTAGCGGGGTCTATGAGCAGTTCTTC
CASSIARTSGVYEQFF
>NA|TRBJ1-1|TRBV6-5|NA
TGTGCCAGCAGTACACGGCGGGGGCGCGACACTGAAGCTTTCTTT
CASSTRRGRDTEAFF
>once|TRBJ1-2|TRBV11-2|NA
TGTGCCAGCAGCTTAGGGATGACAGACTATGGCTACACCTTC
CASSLGMTDYGYTF